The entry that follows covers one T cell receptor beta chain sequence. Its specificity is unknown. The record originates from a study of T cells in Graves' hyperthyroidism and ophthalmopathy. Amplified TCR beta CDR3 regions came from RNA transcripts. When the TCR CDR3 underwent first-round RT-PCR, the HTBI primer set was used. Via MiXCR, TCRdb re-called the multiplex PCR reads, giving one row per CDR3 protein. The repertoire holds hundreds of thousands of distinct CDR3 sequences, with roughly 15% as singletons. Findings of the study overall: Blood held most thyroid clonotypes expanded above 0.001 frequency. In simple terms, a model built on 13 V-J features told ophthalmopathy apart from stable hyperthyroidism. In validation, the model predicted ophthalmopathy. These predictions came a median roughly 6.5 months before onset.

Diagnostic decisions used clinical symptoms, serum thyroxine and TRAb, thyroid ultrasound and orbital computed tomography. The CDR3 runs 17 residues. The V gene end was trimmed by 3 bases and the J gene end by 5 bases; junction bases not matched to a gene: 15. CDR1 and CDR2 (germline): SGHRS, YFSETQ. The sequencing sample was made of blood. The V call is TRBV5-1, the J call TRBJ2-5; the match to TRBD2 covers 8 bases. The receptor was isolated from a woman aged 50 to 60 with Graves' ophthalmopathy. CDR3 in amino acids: CASSSSGSFKRWETQYF. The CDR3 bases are TGCGCCAGCAGCTCCAGCGGGAGTTTTAAGAGGTGGGAGACCCAGTACTTC.